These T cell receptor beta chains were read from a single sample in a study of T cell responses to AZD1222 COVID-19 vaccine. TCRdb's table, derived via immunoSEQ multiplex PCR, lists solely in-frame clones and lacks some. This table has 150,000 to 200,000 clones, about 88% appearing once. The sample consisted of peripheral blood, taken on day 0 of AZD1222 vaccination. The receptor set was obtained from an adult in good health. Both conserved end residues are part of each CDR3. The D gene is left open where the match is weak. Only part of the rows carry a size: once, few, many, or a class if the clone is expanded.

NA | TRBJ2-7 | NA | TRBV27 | TGTGCCAGCAGTTTATCTAAAGGCGGGGCTCCGTACGAGCAGTACTTC | CASSLSKGGAPYEQYF
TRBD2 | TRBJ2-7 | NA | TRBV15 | TGTGCCACCAGCAGATCTAGCGGGAGCTCCTACGAGCAGTACTTC | CATSRSSGSSYEQYF
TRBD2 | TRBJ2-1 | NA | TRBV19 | TGTGCCAGTAGTAATCGACTAGCGGGAGCGAATGAGCAGTTCTTC | CASSNRLAGANEQFF
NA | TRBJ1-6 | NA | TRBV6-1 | TGTGCCAGCAGTGAAGGACAGAGCTCTTCACCCCTCCACTTT | CASSEGQSSSPLHF
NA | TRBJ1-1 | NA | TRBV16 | TGTGCCAGCAGCCAGGGGATGAACACTGAAGCTTTCTTT | CASSQGMNTEAFF
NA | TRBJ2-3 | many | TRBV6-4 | TGTGCCAGCAGTGACGGCCGCCAAAGCACAGATACGCAGTATTTT | CASSDGRQSTDTQYF
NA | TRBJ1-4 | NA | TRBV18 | TGTGCCAGCTCACCCGGAAATGAAAAACTGTTTTTT | CASSPGNEKLFF
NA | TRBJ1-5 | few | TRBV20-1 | TGCAGTGCAAGTGGGGGAGGAGGACAGCCCCAGCATTTT | CSASGGGGQPQHF
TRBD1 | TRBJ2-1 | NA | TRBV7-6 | TGTGCCAGCAGCTTAGCCGGGACAGGGTCTAGATACAATGAGCAGTTCTTC | CASSLAGTGSRYNEQFF
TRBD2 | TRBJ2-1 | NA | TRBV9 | TGTGCCAGCAGCGACACGCTAGCGGGAGGGACCTACAATGAGCAGTTCTTC | CASSDTLAGGTYNEQFF
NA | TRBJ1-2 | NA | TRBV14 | TGTGCCAGCAGCCAAGACAGCCTTTACTATGGCTACACCTTC | CASSQDSLYYGYTF
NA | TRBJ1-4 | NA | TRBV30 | TGTGCCTGGAGTGTCTTCAGAGGTGAAAAACTGTTTTTT | CAWSVFRGEKLFF
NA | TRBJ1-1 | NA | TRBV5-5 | TGTGCCAGCAGCTTGGATTCTTGGGCGATCGGGGCTGAAGCTTTCTTT | CASSLDSWAIGAEAFF
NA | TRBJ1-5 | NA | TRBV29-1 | TGCAGCGTTACCCAGGGTCGGGATCAGCCCCAGCATTTT | CSVTQGRDQPQHF
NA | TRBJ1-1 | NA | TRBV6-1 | TGTGCCAGCAGTGAGACAATGACCCAATCGACTGAAGCTTTCTTT | CASSETMTQSTEAFF
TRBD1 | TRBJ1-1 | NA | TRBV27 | TGTGCCAGCAGTATCGGACAGGGGAGGGCTTTCTTT | CASSIGQGRAFF
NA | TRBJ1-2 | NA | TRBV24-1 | TGTGCCACCAGTGATTGGGGGGCCAATGGCTACACCTTC | CATSDWGANGYTF
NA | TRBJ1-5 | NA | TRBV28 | TGTGCCAGCAGTTTACAGCAGTTTAATCAGCCCCAGCATTTT | CASSLQQFNQPQHF
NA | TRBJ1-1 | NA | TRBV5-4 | TGTGCCAGCAGCTTGGGATCTGCTTCTTTCACTGAAGCTTTCTTT | CASSLGSASFTEAFF
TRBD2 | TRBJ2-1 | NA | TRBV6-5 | TGTGCCAGCAAAATAGCGGGAGGGATGAATGAGCAGTTCTTC | CASKIAGGMNEQFF
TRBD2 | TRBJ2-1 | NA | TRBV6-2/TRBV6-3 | TGTGCCAGCAGTAAGCCCGGGACTAGCGGGGGCCCCAGAGAGCAGTTCTTC | CASSKPGTSGGPREQFF
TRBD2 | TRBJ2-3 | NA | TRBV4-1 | TGCGCCAGCAGCCAGGGGCGGGGACTAGCGGGAGGAGGAGGCACAGATACGCAGTATTTT | CASSQGRGLAGGGGTDTQYF
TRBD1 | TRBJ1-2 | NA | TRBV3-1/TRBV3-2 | TGTGCCAGCAGCCAGACAGGGAGGGGCTACACCTTC | CASSQTGRGYTF
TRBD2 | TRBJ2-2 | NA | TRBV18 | TGTGCCAGCTCACCACCACCTCAGAGCGGGGCTACCGGGGAGCTGTTTTTT | CASSPPPQSGATGELFF
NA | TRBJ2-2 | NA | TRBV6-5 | TGTGCCAGCAGTTACTCGACGGCAGGGGCAGCCGGGGAGCTGTTTTTT | CASSYSTAGAAGELFF
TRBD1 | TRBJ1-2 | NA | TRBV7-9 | TGTGCCAGCAGCTTCTCGGACAGGGATGGAGGCTACACCTTC | CASSFSDRDGGYTF
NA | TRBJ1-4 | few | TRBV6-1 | TGTGCCAGCAGTGAAGCTGGGGCAGGGAGTGAAAAACTGTTTTTT | CASSEAGAGSEKLFF
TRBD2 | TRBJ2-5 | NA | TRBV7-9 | TGTGCCAGCAGCTTACGGCGGGAGCGGGAGACCCAGTACTTC | CASSLRRERETQYF
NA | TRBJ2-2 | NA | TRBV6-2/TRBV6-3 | TGTGCCAGCAGTCCGGAGGGGAACACCGGGGAGCTGTTTTTT | CASSPEGNTGELFF
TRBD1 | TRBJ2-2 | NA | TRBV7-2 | TGTGCCAGCAGCTTAAGGACAGGGGGTTTCACCGGGGAGCTGTTTTTT | CASSLRTGGFTGELFF
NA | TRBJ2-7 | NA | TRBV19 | TGTGCCAGTAGATCGACAGGCCGCTCCTACGAGCAGTACTTC | CASRSTGRSYEQYF
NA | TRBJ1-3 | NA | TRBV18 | TGTGCCAGCTCACCCACAGGGATTTCCTCTGGAAACACCATATATTTT | CASSPTGISSGNTIYF
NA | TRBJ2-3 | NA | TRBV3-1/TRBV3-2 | TGTGCCAGCAGCCTATCCCCAAGAGGGGATACGCAGTATTTT | CASSLSPRGDTQYF
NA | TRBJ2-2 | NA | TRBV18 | TGTGCCAGCTCACCACTAGCTCGCACCGGGGAGCTGTTTTTT | CASSPLARTGELFF
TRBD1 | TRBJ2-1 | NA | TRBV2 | TGTGCCAGCAGTGAAGCGGGACAGGTGGCCAATGAGCAGTTCTTC | CASSEAGQVANEQFF
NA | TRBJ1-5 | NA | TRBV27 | TGTGCCAGCAGGAGCGACACATATAGCAATCAGCCCCAGCATTTT | CASRSDTYSNQPQHF
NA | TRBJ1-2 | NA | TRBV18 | TGTGCCAGCTCACTACTAGGGACCGTTCAAGATAACTATGGCTACACCTTC | CASSLLGTVQDNYGYTF
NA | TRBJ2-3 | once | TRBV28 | TGTGCCAGCAGTCCCGAACAGGTAACAGATACGCAGTATTTT | CASSPEQVTDTQYF
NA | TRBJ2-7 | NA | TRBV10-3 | TGTGCCATCAGTGAGTCAAGTCTCGAGCAGTACTTC | CAISESSLEQYF
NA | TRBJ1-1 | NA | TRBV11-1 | TGTGCCAGCAGCCTTCTGGGTCGGGGGAACACTGAAGCTTTCTTT | CASSLLGRGNTEAFF
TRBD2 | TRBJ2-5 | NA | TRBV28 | TGTGCCAGCAGTTTATTGTCACCCTTCCGGGACTACGAGACCCAGTACTTC | CASSLLSPFRDYETQYF
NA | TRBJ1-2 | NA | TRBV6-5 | TGTGCCAGCAGGATGGACGGAGCTAACTATGGCTACACCTTC | CASRMDGANYGYTF
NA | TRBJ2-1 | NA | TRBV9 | TGTGCCAGCAGCGTATCGGGAACTCCCCACAATGAGCAGTTCTTC | CASSVSGTPHNEQFF
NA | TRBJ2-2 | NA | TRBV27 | TGTGCCAGCAGGAGAACCCCGAACACCGGGGAGCTGTTTTTT | CASRRTPNTGELFF
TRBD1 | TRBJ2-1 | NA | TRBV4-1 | TGCGCCAGCAGCTTAGGTCCGGGACAGGGAAATGAGCAGTTCTTC | CASSLGPGQGNEQFF
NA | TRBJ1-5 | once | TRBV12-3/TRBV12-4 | TGTGCCAGCACTATTTCGGGGGGTCAGCCCCAGCATTTT | CASTISGGQPQHF
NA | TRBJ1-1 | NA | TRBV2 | TGTGCCAGCAGTGAAGGGACAGTGTTGAACACTGAAGCTTTCTTT | CASSEGTVLNTEAFF
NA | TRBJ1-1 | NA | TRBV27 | TGTGCCAGCACCCCCCGGGGAAGACGGACTGAAGCTTTCTTT | CASTPRGRRTEAFF
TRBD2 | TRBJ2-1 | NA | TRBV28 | TGTGCCACCTACCGGGAGGGTCGAAATGAGCAGTTCTTC | CATYREGRNEQFF
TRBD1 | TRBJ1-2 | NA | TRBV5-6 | TGTGCCAGCAGCGCGGACAGGTCCACCTATGGCTACACCTTC | CASSADRSTYGYTF